These T cell receptor beta chains were read from a single sample in a study of T cell responses to AZD1222 COVID-19 vaccine. Sequencing used immunoSEQ multiplex PCR; TCRdb keeps in-frame clones, though not all of them. This sample has about 260,000 clones, with more than 80% found just once. The specimen comprised peripheral blood, sampled on day 0 of AZD1222 vaccination. These receptors all come from an adult in good health. The CDR3 runs from the conserved cysteine through the conserved F or W. Each record gives: D gene, clone size, J gene, V gene, CDR3 DNA, CDR3 protein. The D gene is left open where the match is weak. Clone size is shown for a subset of rows, as once, few, many or a class of expanded clone.

>NA|NA|TRBJ1-2|TRBV6-5
TGTGCCAGCAGTTACGGGGGATCTAACTATGGCTACACCTTC
CASSYGGSNYGYTF
>NA|once|TRBJ2-7|TRBV5-6
TGTGCCAGCAGCTTGGCCCAGCAGCAGTACTTC
CASSLAQQQYF
>NA|NA|TRBJ2-3|TRBV2
TGTGCCAGCAGCCCCGATACTGATACGCAGTATTTT
CASSPDTDTQYF
>NA|few|TRBJ1-6|TRBV10-3
TGTGCCATCATGGACAGTAATTCACCCCTCCACTTT
CAIMDSNSPLHF
>TRBD1|once|TRBJ1-1|TRBV2
TGTGCCAGCTCGACTCTGGGACAGGGGGGTGAAGCTTTCTTT
CASSTLGQGGEAFF
>TRBD2|NA|TRBJ2-1|TRBV6-5
TGTGCCAGCAGCCAACTAGGGACTAGCGGAGAGCAGTTCTTC
CASSQLGTSGEQFF
>NA|NA|TRBJ2-7|TRBV5-4
TGTGCCAGCAGCTTGGGAGCAGCGGCCGGGGAGCAGTACTTC
CASSLGAAAGEQYF
>NA|NA|TRBJ1-5|TRBV7-2
TGTGCCAGCAGCTCAGCCACAGGGCATCAGCCCCAGCATTTT
CASSSATGHQPQHF
>TRBD1|NA|TRBJ1-6|TRBV3-1/TRBV3-2
TGTGCCAGCAGCCAGACAGGGGCCTATAATTCACCCCTCCACTTT
CASSQTGAYNSPLHF
>TRBD1|once|TRBJ2-7|TRBV28
TGTGCCAGCTTCGGACAGGATAGCTCCTACGAGCAGTACTTC
CASFGQDSSYEQYF
>TRBD1|NA|TRBJ2-7|TRBV7-9
TGTGCCAGCAGCTCCAACCGGGACAGCCTCTACGAGCAGTACTTC
CASSSNRDSLYEQYF
>NA|NA|TRBJ1-2|TRBV28
TGTGCCAGCAGACGCCCGGGCGGCACCATTGGGGGCTACACCTTC
CASRRPGGTIGGYTF
>NA|few|TRBJ1-2|TRBV29-1
TGCAGCGTCTGGACTACCGGGTATGGCTACACCTTC
CSVWTTGYGYTF